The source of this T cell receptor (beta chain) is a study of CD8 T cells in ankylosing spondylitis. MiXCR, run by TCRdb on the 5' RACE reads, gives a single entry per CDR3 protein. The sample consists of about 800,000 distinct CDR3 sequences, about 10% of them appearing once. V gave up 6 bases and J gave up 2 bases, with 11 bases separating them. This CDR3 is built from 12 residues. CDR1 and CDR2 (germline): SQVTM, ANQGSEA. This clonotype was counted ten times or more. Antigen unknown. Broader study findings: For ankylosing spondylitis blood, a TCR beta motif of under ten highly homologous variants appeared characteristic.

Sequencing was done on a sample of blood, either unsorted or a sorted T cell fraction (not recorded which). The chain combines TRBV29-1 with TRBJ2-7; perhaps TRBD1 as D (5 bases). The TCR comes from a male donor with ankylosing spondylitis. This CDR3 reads CSVDTGTYEQYF. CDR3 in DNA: TGCAGCGTGGATACAGGCACCTACGAGCAGTACTTC.